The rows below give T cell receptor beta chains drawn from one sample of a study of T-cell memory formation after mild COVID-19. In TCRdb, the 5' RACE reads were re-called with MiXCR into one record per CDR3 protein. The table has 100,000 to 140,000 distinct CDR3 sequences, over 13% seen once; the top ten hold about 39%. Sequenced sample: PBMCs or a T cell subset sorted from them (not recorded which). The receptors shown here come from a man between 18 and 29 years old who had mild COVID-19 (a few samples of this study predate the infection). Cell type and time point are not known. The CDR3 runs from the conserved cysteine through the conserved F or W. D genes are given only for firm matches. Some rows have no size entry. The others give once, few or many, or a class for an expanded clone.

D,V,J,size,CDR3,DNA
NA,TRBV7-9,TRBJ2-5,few,CASRQDMGTQYF,TGTGCCAGCAGGCAGGATATGGGGACCCAGTACTTC
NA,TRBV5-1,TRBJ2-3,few,CASSDRDPQLYF,TGCGCCAGCAGCGATCGGGACCCCCAACTGTATTTT
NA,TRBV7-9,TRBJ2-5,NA,CASSVARALAAQYF,TGTGCCAGCAGCGTAGCCCGGGCCCTGGCCGCCCAGTACTTC
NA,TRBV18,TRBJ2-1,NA,CASSPTGPNEQFF,TGTGCCAGCTCACCCACAGGGCCTAATGAGCAGTTCTTC
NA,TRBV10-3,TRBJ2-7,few,CANRQDGTYEQYF,TGTGCCAACCGGCAGGACGGGACCTACGAGCAGTACTTC
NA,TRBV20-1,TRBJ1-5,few,CSARNVGSNQPQHF,TGCAGTGCTAGGAATGTCGGTAGCAATCAGCCCCAGCATTTT
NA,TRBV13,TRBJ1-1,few,CASSRVGWNTEAFF,TGTGCCAGCAGCCGAGTAGGATGGAACACTGAAGCTTTCTTT
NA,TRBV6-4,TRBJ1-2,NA,CASSDSFGSPQGYTF,TGTGCCAGCAGTGACTCGTTCGGGTCCCCACAGGGCTACACCTTC
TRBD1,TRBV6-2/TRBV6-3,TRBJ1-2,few,CASSLPGQGASDYGYTF,TGTGCCAGCAGTCTCCCGGGACAGGGGGCTTCGGACTATGGCTACACCTTC
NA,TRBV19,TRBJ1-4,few,CATNLGLATNEKLFF,TGTGCCACCAACCTTGGGCTTGCAACTAATGAAAAACTGTTTTTT
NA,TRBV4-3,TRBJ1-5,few,CASSQGLGGNQPQHF,TGCGCCAGCAGCCAAGGGCTGGGGGGCAATCAGCCCCAGCATTTT